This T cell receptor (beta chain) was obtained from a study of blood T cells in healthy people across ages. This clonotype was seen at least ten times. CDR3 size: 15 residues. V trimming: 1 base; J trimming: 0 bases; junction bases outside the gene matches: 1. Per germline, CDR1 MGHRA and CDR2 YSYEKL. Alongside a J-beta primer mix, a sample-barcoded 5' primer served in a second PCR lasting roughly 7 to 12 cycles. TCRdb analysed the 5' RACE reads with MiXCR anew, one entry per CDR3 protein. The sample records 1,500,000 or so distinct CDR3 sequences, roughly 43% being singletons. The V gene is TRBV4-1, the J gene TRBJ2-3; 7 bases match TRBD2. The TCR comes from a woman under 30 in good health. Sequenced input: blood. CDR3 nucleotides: TGCGCCAGCAGCCAAGCGGGGGGAAGCACAGATACGCAGTATTTT. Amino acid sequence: CASSQAGGSTDTQYF.